This TCR beta chain was sequenced for a study of OX40 agonist ivuxolimab in advanced cancers. Study-wide context: The dose-escalation cohort was around 83% male, with a mean age of around 60 years, ranging roughly 20 to 90.

Patients were excluded for autoimmune disease history or systemic immunosuppression. This clone was counted a few times. Its specificity is not known. Profiled with immunoSEQ multiplex PCR; TCRdb holds only in-frame clones, not every one. The sample contains about 31,000 clones, more than 90% of which appear only once. Study outcomes and limitations: Relatively little clonal expansion, among the lowest observed, appeared in partial responders at 0.1-3.0 mg/kg. Not determined was the antigen specificity of the expanded peripheral T cells.

Sample: CD4+ or CD8+ T cells sorted from blood, taken in a trial of the OX40 agonist ivuxolimab. The source is an adult with an advanced solid tumor such as melanoma, head and neck, liver or kidney cancer.

The DNA for the CDR3 is TGTGCCAGCAGCTCCGGGACTAGCAATCAGCCCCAGCATTTT. Residues: CASSSGTSNQPQHF. The chain joins TRBV5-6 to TRBJ1-5; D might be TRBD1 (5 bases). Trimming removed 3 bases from V and 0 bases from J, with 7 bases in between. Germline V gene lookup returns CDR1 SGHDT and CDR2 YYEEEE. The CDR3 totals 14 residues.